This T cell receptor (beta chain) was observed in a study of shared clonotypes between healthy human individuals. Study as a whole: Contributing individuals were a couple of females and a few males aged 18 to 49.

Sequenced by immunoSEQ multiplex PCR; TCRdb stores in-frame clones only, minus some. The sample has 2,500,000 or so clones; 85% to 95% are singletons. Sequenced input: naive CD4+ T cells from PBMCs. Subset specified: CD45RA+ positively selected. This sequence was found in a man younger than 30 in good health. Some clones in this sample may be carry-over from other donors' samples.

The CDR3 DNA reads as TGTGCCAGCAGCTATGGCGGTATCACCTACGAGCAGTACTTC. Its translation: CASSYGGITYEQYF. This rearrangement joins TRBV7-6 to TRBJ2-7, with unresolved D. The CDR3 has 14 amino acids. V dropped 4 bases and J dropped 2 bases, with 12 bases sitting between them. Germline lookup yields CDR1 SGHVS and CDR2 FNYEAQ.